One T cell receptor beta chain is described in this entry. The antigen it binds to is not known. No base qualities exist here, and no much larger clone lies one base off it. This entry belongs to a study of shared clonotypes between healthy human individuals (dated by TCRdb to about 2020). General notes on the study: The cohort included three men and two women between 18 and 49 years of age. To increase sequencing depth and limit assay-specific biases, different laboratories used diverse techniques to prepare libraries and sequence TCR repertoires. For each donor, CD4 naive and CD4 memory were each run on three plates, CD8 naive on two plates, and CD8 memory on one plate. Leukapheresis yielded between about 0.94 and 8.9 billion PBMCs per donor. The study deeply sequenced blood TCR repertoires of about five healthy adults to estimate repertoire size and the extent of clonotype sharing between individuals. General conclusions and limits of the study: Incomplete sequencing was indicated by rarefaction of sorted-subset datasets, despite the large sequencing depth. Compared with non-shared clonotypes, clonotypes shared by all four sorted-subset donors had higher generation probabilities. Sampling was limited to blood, and TCR repertoires in tissue likely differ from TCR repertoires in blood. When several donors were compared, the shared fraction of clonotypes was about 5% for naive CD4, around 4% for naive CD8, 2.3% for memory CD4, and around 0.37% for memory CD8. Naive subsets generally had larger estimated clonotype richness than memory subsets. Pairwise subsampling led to the expectation that sequencing depth would affect the degree of clonotype sharing among donors. The small number of donors limited the genetic and exposure-history diversity represented.

CDR1 SGHDT and CDR2 YYEEEE are derived from the germline V gene. The junction shows trimming of 2 bases on V and 10 bases on J, and the gene matches do not reach 9 bases of it. Its CDR3 holds 14 amino acids, cysteine through phenylalanine. The retained sequence is limited to the CDR3, 42 bases, with the frame set at the first base. Using the deep immunoSEQ assay, multiplex PCR amplified TCR CDR3 regions from genomic DNA. For each cell subset, the extracted genomic DNA was distributed evenly across all wells of several immunoSEQ 96-well plates, and each plate served as one replicate. For sorted subsets, roughly 200 ng genomic DNA, equal to some 28,000 T cell genomes, was loaded into each replicate PCR. Purified libraries were measured with a Qubit 3.0 fluorometer, size-checked on a Bioanalyzer 2100, and measured again with the KAPA Library Quantification kit. Every immunoSEQ 96-well plate was sequenced on a dedicated single-read 150-cycle Illumina NextSeq 550 flow cell. Turning to the authors' computational methods: Because the immunoSEQ output included only junctional sequences and no quality scores, the filtering could not be the same as the filtering used for full-length reads. Sequences were annotated with PyIR, a Python wrapper for IgBLAST v1.9, and V/J genes and CDR3 were assigned using IMGT germline references. Reads with weak V/J assignments (E-value above 1e-6), missing CDR3, stop codons, out-of-frame junctions, or ambiguous translated residues were removed. V3J clonotypes were defined as sequences sharing an identical inferred V gene, J gene, and CDR3 amino acid sequence. Percentage overlap between repertoires was calculated by dividing the number of shared unique clonotypes by the size of the smaller repertoire. RTK rarefaction, the Chao1 estimator, and Recon v2.1 estimates of unobserved clonotypes were used to assess repertoire richness. OLGA was used to compute generation probabilities for all TCRbeta clonotypes that the gDNA method yielded from a few donors. Not all clones reach the TCRdb copy of this immuneACCESS table, which keeps in-frame sequences only. Checked studies attribute under half of the gap to unresolved V genes and leave the rest unexplained. That table is the source of V, J and clone size, and D and trimming were worked out from the DNA. Within this sample are about 2,200,000 clones, with about 92% of them counted one time only. The biggest ten clones account for roughly 1.8% of the sample.

CD8 naive samples were obtained by positive selection for CCR7 among CD45RO-negative cells, yielding a CD45RA+CCR7+ population from which TemRA cells were excluded. The donors were healthy, HIV-negative adults who had no recently reported acute infections or vaccinations. All donors were Caucasian adults living in Nashville, Tennessee, USA. Blood was collected by leukapheresis, and PBMCs were isolated by Ficoll-Histopaque density gradient centrifugation and then cryopreserved in liquid nitrogen vapor phase. Purity and quantity of every magnetically sorted T cell population were checked by analytical flow cytometry. Genomic DNA was isolated from every sorted fraction and measured by UV absorbance on a Nanodrop 2000c.

The source of this sequence is a man younger than 35 in good health. Some clones in this sample may be carry-over from other donors' samples. The sequencing input was naive CD8+ T cells from PBMCs. The cell subset or site label, read with the paper, signifies: CD45RA+CCR7+. The chain was built from TRBV5-6 and TRBJ2-1, with TRBD2 identical over 7 junction bases. The CDR3 loop reads CASSFVASGEEQFF. The nucleotide sequence is TGTGCCAGCAGCTTCGTGGCTAGCGGAGAAGAGCAGTTCTTC.